Listed below are T cell receptor beta chains from one sample, sequenced in a study of T cells in Graves' hyperthyroidism and ophthalmopathy. TCRdb re-derived calls from the multiplex PCR reads in MiXCR, one entry per CDR3 protein. The sample holds about 400,000 distinct CDR3 sequences, roughly 14% seen once. Sequencing input: blood. The receptors stem from a young man with Graves' ophthalmopathy. Each CDR3 is given with its conserved first and last residue. Fields, in order: D gene, clone size, J gene, V gene, CDR3 DNA, CDR3 protein. D genes are given only for firm matches. Size values are once, few and many counts, or a class for expanded clones, and some rows have none.

NA,many,TRBJ2-1,TRBV20-1,TGCAGTGCCGGGGAACTCGCCACCACGGGCAATGAGCAGTTCTTC,CSAGELATTGNEQFF
TRBD2,NA,TRBJ2-1,TRBV9,TGTGCCAGCAGCGTAGGTCTAGCGGGAATCAATGAGCAGTTCTTC,CASSVGLAGINEQFF
TRBD2,NA,TRBJ2-3,TRBV7-3,TGTGCCAGCAGCTTTAGTAGCGGGGGCACAGATACGCAGTATTTT,CASSFSSGGTDTQYF
NA,NA,TRBJ1-6,TRBV9,TGTGCCAGCAGCTCAGAGGGCAGTTCACCCCTCCACTTT,CASSSEGSSPLHF
TRBD2,many,TRBJ2-3,TRBV20-1,TGCAGTGCTCGTTCTAGCGGGGGGACAGATACGCAGTATTTT,CSARSSGGTDTQYF
TRBD1,many,TRBJ2-1,TRBV11-2,TGTGCCAGCAGCTTAGGGACAGGTCCGAACAATGAGCAGTTCTTC,CASSLGTGPNNEQFF
NA,NA,TRBJ1-5,TRBV19,TGTGCCAGTACCTCGGAAAAAGTACTACATCAGCCCCAGCATTTT,CASTSEKVLHQPQHF
TRBD1,many,TRBJ1-3,TRBV12-3/TRBV12-4,TGTGCCAGCAGACAGGGGACTGGAAACACCATATATTTT,CASRQGTGNTIYF
NA,many,TRBJ1-5,TRBV6-1,TGTGCCAGCACATCAGGGGCAACGTCTCAGCCCCAGCATTTT,CASTSGATSQPQHF
NA,many,TRBJ2-3,TRBV7-9,TGTGCCAGCAGCCCCGGACAATTCACAGATACGCAGTATTTT,CASSPGQFTDTQYF
NA,many,TRBJ1-1,TRBV7-9,TGTGCCAGCAGCTTAGGGGTGACGAACACTGAAGCTTTCTTT,CASSLGVTNTEAFF
NA,many,TRBJ1-2,TRBV12-3/TRBV12-4,TGTGCCAGCGTCAGAGAGGGCTTTAACTATGGCTACACCTTC,CASVREGFNYGYTF
TRBD2,many,TRBJ2-7,TRBV12-3/TRBV12-4,TGTGCCAGCTTAGGGACTAGCGGGAGAAGGGACTCCTACGAGCAGTACTTC,CASLGTSGRRDSYEQYF
TRBD1,NA,TRBJ1-2,TRBV11-2,TGTGCCAGCAGCCTGCGGACAGGGGATGTTAACTATGGCTACACCTTC,CASSLRTGDVNYGYTF
NA,NA,TRBJ1-5,TRBV24-1,TGTGCCACCAGTGGCGTCACCGGGACCTTCTATCAGCCCCAGCATTTT,CATSGVTGTFYQPQHF
NA,NA,TRBJ2-5,TRBV2,TGTGCCAGCAGTTACACAGGTCAAGAGACCCAGTACTTC,CASSYTGQETQYF
TRBD1,many,TRBJ2-7,TRBV3-1,TGTGCCAGCAGCCCGGCGACAGGGGCCTACGAGCAGTACTTC,CASSPATGAYEQYF
TRBD2,many,TRBJ2-7,TRBV4-1,TGCGCCAGCAGCCAAAGGGAGGGCTACGAGCAGTACTTC,CASSQREGYEQYF
TRBD2,many,TRBJ2-3,TRBV6-2/TRBV6-3,TGTGCCAGCACCGGACTAGCGGGAGGGCTAGATACGCAGTATTTT,CASTGLAGGLDTQYF
TRBD2,many,TRBJ2-3,TRBV2,TGTGCCAGCAGTCAAATTAAGACTAGCGGGGAAGCGGATACGCAGTATTTT,CASSQIKTSGEADTQYF
NA,many,TRBJ1-1,TRBV10-3,TGTGCCATCAGTGATTCCGGGGCGAACACTGAAGCTTTCTTT,CAISDSGANTEAFF
TRBD2,few,TRBJ2-2,TRBV5-5,TGTGCCAGCAGCTTGGTAATAGCGGGTATCCGAACCGGGGAGCTGTTTTTT,CASSLVIAGIRTGELFF
NA,NA,TRBJ2-5,TRBV5-1,TGCGCCAGCAGCTTGGCTGGGACGGAAGAAAATTACTTC,CASSLAGTEENYF
TRBD2,few,TRBJ2-5,TRBV9,TGTGCCAGCAGCGAGGTTGCTAGCGGGACACAAGAGACCCAGTACTTC,CASSEVASGTQETQYF
NA,many,TRBJ2-7,TRBV6-1,TGTGCCAGCAGCGTTCAACTGGATACGTACGAGCAGTACTTC,CASSVQLDTYEQYF
NA,many,TRBJ2-1,TRBV2,TGTGCCAGCAGCCCAGACAGAAATGAGCAGTTCTTC,CASSPDRNEQFF
TRBD1,many,TRBJ2-7,TRBV30,TGTGCCTGGGGAACAGGGGGCGCGTACGAGCAGTACTTC,CAWGTGGAYEQYF
TRBD1,many,TRBJ2-2,TRBV30,TGTGCCTGCCGGGACAGGGAGGGGACCGGGGAGCTGTTTTTT,CACRDREGTGELFF
TRBD1,many,TRBJ2-3,TRBV7-8,TGTGCCAGCAGCTTAAGGACAGGGGAAGATACGCAGTATTTT,CASSLRTGEDTQYF
TRBD2,NA,TRBJ2-3,TRBV20-1,TGCAGTGCCGCTAGGCGGCTAGCGGGGGACTCAGCGTGGGATACGCAGTATTTT,CSAARRLAGDSAWDTQYF
TRBD2,many,TRBJ2-3,TRBV2,TGTGCCAGCAAAAGAAAAGGACTAGCATCCACAGATACGCAGTATTTT,CASKRKGLASTDTQYF
TRBD2,NA,TRBJ2-5,TRBV11-1,TGTGCCAGCAGCTTGGTGGGACTAGCGGGAGGGGGAGAGACCCAGTACTTC,CASSLVGLAGGGETQYF
NA,NA,TRBJ2-7,TRBV12-3/TRBV12-4,TGTGCCAGCAGTTTGGGTGGGGGGGCCGTGGCCGAGCAGTACTTC,CASSLGGGAVAEQYF
NA,many,TRBJ2-2,TRBV2,TGTGCCAGCAAACAGGCGAACACCGGGGAGCTGTTTTTT,CASKQANTGELFF
NA,many,TRBJ1-2,TRBV2,TGTGCCAGCAGTGTGACAGCGGTGGATGGCTACACCTTC,CASSVTAVDGYTF
NA,many,TRBJ2-3,TRBV3-1,TGTGCCAGCAGCCAAGAATCCTGGGGCACAGATACGCAGTATTTT,CASSQESWGTDTQYF
TRBD1,many,TRBJ1-5,TRBV12-3/TRBV12-4,TGTGCCAGCAGCCCTACAGGGGCCATAAATAGCAATCAGCCCCAGCATTTT,CASSPTGAINSNQPQHF
NA,many,TRBJ2-1,TRBV7-9,TGTGCCAGCAACTCTATGAGCTCCTACAATGAGCAGTTCTTC,CASNSMSSYNEQFF
NA,many,TRBJ2-3,TRBV6-1,TGTGCCAGCAAGGGAGACCTCGGCACAGATACGCAGTATTTT,CASKGDLGTDTQYF
NA,many,TRBJ2-7,TRBV3-1,TGTGCCAGCAGCCAAGAATACGAGCAGTACTTC,CASSQEYEQYF
TRBD1,NA,TRBJ2-1,TRBV10-3,TGTGCCATCAGCGACCGGGACAGGGGCCACAATGAGCAGTTCTTC,CAISDRDRGHNEQFF
NA,NA,TRBJ2-7,TRBV4-1,TGCGCCAGCAGCCAAGATGGGCGTTTCGACGAGCAGTACTTC,CASSQDGRFDEQYF
TRBD2,many,TRBJ2-3,TRBV7-9,TGTGCCAGCAGCATAGCCCTCCTTAGCGGGAGTGGGGATACGCAGTATTTT,CASSIALLSGSGDTQYF
NA,NA,TRBJ2-7,TRBV27,TGTGCCAGCAGACAGGGTAGTTTCTACGAGCAGTACTTC,CASRQGSFYEQYF
NA,many,TRBJ1-5,TRBV6-5,TGTGCCAGCAGTTACTCGCCCTCAGGACCGTATAGCAATCAGCCCCAGCATTTT,CASSYSPSGPYSNQPQHF
NA,few,TRBJ2-5,TRBV19,TGTGCCAGTACCACCGGCGAGAGGGCGGGCGAGACCCAGTACTTC,CASTTGERAGETQYF
NA,NA,TRBJ2-1,TRBV7-9,TGTGCCAGCAGCTTAGACGACAAGAGCTCCTACAATGAGCAGTTCTTC,CASSLDDKSSYNEQFF
NA,many,TRBJ1-2,TRBV12-3/TRBV12-4,TGTGCCAGCAGTGCGGACCTTTGGGGCTACACCTTC,CASSADLWGYTF
TRBD2,many,TRBJ2-7,TRBV20-1,TGCAGTGCTAGAGATACGGGAGGGCCGGACTACGAGCAGTACTTC,CSARDTGGPDYEQYF
TRBD2,many,TRBJ2-7,TRBV2,TGTGCCAGCAGGAAAGCGGGGGGGCCACCTTACGAGCAGTACTTC,CASRKAGGPPYEQYF
NA,few,TRBJ2-2,TRBV30,TGTGCCTGCAAAAGAACGAACACCGGGGAGCTGTTTTTT,CACKRTNTGELFF
TRBD1,NA,TRBJ1-4,TRBV6-1,TGTGCCAGCAGTACAGGGGGGACGCGCAATGAAAAACTGTTTTTT,CASSTGGTRNEKLFF
TRBD2,few,TRBJ2-7,TRBV7-9,TGTGCCAGCAGCTCGCGACTAGCGGGAGTCGAGCAGTACTTC,CASSSRLAGVEQYF
NA,many,TRBJ2-7,TRBV11-3,TGTGCCAGCAGCTTAGCGGGGCCCACCCTATCGGAGCAGTACTTC,CASSLAGPTLSEQYF
TRBD1,few,TRBJ2-1,TRBV9,TGTGCCAGCAGCTCCGCGTCTCTTTCCAGGGGGAATGAGCAGTTCTTC,CASSSASLSRGNEQFF